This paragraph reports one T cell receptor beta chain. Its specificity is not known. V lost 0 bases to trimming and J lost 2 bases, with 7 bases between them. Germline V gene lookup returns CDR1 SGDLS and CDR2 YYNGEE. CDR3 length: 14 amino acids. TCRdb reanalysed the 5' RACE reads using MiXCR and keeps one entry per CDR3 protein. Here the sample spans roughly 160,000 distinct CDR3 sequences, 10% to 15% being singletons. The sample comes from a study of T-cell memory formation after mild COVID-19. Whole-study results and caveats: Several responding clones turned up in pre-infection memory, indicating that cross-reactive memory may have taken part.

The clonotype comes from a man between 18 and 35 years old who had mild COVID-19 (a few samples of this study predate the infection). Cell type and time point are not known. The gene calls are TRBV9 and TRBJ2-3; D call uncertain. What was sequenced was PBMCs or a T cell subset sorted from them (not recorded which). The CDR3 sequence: CASSVVLNTDTQYF. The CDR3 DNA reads TGTGCCAGCAGCGTAGTTCTTAACACAGATACGCAGTATTTT.